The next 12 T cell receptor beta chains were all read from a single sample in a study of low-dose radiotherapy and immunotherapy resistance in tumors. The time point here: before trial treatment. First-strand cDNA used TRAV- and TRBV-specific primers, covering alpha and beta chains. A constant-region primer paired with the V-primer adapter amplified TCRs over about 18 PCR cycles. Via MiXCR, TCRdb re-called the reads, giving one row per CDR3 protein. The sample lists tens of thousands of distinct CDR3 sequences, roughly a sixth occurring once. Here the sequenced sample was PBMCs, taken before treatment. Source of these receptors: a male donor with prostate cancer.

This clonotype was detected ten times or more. CDR3 sequence: CASSLAKGGPEAFF. CDR3 sequence (DNA): TGTGCCAGCAGCTTAGCCAAGGGGGGGCCTGAAGCTTTCTTT. The V and J genes are TRBV7-2 and TRBJ1-1; tentatively, D is TRBD1 (6 bases). Germline CDR1 SGHTA, CDR2 FQGNSA. The CDR3 sequence is 14 residues long. Between the trimmed V and J ends, which lost 0 bases and 6 bases, there was a span of 11 bases.

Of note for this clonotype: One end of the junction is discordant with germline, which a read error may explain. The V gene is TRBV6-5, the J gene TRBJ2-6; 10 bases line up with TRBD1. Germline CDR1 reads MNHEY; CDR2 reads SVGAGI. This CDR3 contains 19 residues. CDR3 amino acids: CASAYSTPGQGTGVNVLTF. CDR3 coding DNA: TGTGCCAGCGCCTACTCCACACCGGGACAGGGGACTGGGGTCAACGTCCTGACTTTC.

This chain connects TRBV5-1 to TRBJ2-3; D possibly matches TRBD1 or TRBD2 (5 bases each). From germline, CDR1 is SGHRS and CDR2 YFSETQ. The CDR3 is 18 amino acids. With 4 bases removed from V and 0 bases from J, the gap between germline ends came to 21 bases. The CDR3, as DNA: TGCGCCAGCAGCATGCTACCGGGACCAAAAGGGAGCACAGATACGCAGTATTTT. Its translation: CASSMLPGPKGSTDTQYF.

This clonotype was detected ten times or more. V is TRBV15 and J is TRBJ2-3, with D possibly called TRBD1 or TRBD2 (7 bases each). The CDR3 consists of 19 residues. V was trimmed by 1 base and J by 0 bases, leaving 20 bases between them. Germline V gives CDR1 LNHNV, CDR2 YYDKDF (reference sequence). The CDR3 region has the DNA TGTGCCACCAGCAGAGGGGGGGGGGACAGATTTCCTAGCACAGATACGCAGTATTTT. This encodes CATSRGGGDRFPSTDTQYF.

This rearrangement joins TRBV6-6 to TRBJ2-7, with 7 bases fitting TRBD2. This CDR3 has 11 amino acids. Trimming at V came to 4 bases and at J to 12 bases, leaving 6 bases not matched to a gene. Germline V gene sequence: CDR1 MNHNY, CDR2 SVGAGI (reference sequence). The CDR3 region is CASSSLAASYF. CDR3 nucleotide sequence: TGTGCCAGCAGTTCTCTAGCGGCCTCGTACTTC.

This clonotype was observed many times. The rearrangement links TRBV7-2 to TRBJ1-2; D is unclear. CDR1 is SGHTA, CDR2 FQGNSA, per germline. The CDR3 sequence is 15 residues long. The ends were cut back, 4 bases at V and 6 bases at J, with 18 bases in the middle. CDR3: CASSSPDGREHGYTF. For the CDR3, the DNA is TGTGCCAGCAGCTCCCCGGACGGGAGGGAGCATGGCTACACCTTC.

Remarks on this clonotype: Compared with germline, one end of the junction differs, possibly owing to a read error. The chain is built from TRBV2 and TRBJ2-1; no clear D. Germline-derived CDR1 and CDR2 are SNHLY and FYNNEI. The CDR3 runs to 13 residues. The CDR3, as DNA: TGTGCCAGCAGTTTTTTGACCTACGATGAGCAGTTCTTC. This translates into CASSFLTYDEQFF.

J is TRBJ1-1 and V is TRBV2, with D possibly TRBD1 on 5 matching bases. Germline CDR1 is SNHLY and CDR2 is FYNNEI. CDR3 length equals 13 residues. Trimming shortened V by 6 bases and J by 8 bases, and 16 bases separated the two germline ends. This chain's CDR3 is CASSSGPTLEAFF. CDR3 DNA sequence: TGTGCCAGCAGCTCGGGACCAACGTTGGAAGCTTTCTTT.

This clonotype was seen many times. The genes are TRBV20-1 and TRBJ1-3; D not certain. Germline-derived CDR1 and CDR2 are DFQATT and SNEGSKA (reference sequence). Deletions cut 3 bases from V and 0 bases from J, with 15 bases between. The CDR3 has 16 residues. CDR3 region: CSASSVDPSSGNTIYF. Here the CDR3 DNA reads TGCAGTGCTAGCTCCGTGGACCCGAGCTCTGGAAACACCATATATTTT.

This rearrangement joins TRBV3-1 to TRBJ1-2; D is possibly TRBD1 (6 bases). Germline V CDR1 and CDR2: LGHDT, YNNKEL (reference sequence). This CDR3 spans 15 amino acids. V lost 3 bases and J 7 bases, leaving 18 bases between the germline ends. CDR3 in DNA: TGTGCCAGCAGCCAGGATGCGACAGGAGTTCCTGGCTACACCTTC. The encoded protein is CASSQDATGVPGYTF.

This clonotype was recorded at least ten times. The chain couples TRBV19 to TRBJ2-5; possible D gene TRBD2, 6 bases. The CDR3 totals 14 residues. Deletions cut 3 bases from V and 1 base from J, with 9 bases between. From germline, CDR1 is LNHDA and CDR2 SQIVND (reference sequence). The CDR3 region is CASSIMGGQETQYF. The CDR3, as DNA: TGTGCCAGTAGTATTATGGGGGGCCAAGAGACCCAGTACTTC.

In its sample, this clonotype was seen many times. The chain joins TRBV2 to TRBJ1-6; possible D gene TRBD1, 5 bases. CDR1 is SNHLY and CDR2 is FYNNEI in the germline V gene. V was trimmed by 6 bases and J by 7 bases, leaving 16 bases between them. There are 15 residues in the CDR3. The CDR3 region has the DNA TGTGCCAGCAGGGACGGAAGGGGAGGCAATTCACCCCTCCACTTT. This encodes CASRDGRGGNSPLHF.